This record looks at one T cell receptor beta chain sequence and its context. Its antigen is still unknown. Profiled with immunoSEQ multiplex PCR; TCRdb holds only in-frame clones, not every one. The data contain some 120,000 clones, about 83% of them singletons. The source of the sample is a study of T cell responses to AZD1222 COVID-19 vaccine. Study-level results: Repertoires in all cases were sampled only once the peak T cell response had passed.

This receptor was taken from an adult in good health. Sequencing used peripheral blood, obtained on day 0 of AZD1222 vaccination.

The CDR3 reads CATSPYAGELFF. CDR3 sequence (DNA): TGTGCCACCTCGCCCTACGCCGGGGAGCTGTTTTTT. The J gene is TRBJ2-2, the V gene TRBV24-1; D is unclear. In germline, CDR1 is KGHDR, CDR2 SFDVKD. V was trimmed by 9 bases and J by 6 bases, leaving 10 bases between them. CDR3 length: 12 amino acids.